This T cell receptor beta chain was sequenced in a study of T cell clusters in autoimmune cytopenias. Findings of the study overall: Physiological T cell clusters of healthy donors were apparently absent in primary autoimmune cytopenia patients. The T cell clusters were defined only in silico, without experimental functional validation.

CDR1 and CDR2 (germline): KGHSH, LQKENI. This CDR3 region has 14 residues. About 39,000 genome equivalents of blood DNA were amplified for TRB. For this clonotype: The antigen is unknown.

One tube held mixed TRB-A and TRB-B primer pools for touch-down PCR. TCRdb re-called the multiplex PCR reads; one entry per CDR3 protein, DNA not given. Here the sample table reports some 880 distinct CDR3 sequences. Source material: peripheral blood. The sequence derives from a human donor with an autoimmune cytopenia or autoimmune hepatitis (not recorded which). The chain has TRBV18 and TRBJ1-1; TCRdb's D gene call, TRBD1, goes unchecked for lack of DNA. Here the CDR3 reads CASSGQLGNTEAFF.